This T cell receptor (beta chain) appears in the sequencing data of a study of blood T cell repertoires in COVID-19. Study-wide background: The United States, Italy and Spain were the sources of the acute and convalescent COVID-19 samples.

Profiling relied on immunoSEQ multiplex PCR, and the TCRdb table lists in-frame clones only, not all of them. The repertoire has more than 300,000 clones, around nine tenths of them found once; the top ten carry about 4%. Germline assignment: CDR1 SGHNT and CDR2 YENEEA. This CDR3 region has 13 residues. V was clipped by 11 bases and J by 4 bases, with 17 bases between them. Participants were aged about 18 to 100 years from approximately 24 US areas. Sequenced material: PBMCs or T cells enriched from blood (not recorded which). The source of this sequence is a woman in her 30s who had been exposed to COVID-19. The V and J genes are TRBV11-3 and TRBJ1-1; perhaps TRBD1 as D (6 bases). The CDR3 sequence: CAQTGQRVTEAFF. CDR3 coding DNA: TGTGCCCAAACAGGGCAGCGCGTCACTGAAGCTTTCTTT.